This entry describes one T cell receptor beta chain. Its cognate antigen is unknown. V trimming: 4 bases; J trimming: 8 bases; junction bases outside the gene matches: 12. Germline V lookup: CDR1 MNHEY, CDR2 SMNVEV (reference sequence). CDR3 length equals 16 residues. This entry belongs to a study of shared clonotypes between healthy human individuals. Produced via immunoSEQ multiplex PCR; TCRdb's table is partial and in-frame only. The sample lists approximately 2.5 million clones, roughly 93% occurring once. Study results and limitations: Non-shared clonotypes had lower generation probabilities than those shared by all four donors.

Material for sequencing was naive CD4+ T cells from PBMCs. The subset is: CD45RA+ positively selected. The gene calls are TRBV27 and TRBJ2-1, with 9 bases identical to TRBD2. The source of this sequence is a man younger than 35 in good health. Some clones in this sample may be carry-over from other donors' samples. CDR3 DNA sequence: TGTGCCAGCAGTTCGATCAGATGGCGGGAGGGCGATGAGCAGTTCTTC. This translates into CASSSIRWREGDEQFF.